Presented here are 13 T cell receptor beta chains from one specimen sequenced in a study of T cell repertoires in cytomegalovirus infection. No cognate antigen is known for these TCRs. TCRdb re-derived calls from the reads in MiXCR, one entry per CDR3 protein. This sample has about a million distinct CDR3 sequences, with approximately 33% found just once. Specimen: cultured CD8+ T cells from PBMCs, collected from culture after CMV antigen stimulation. The receptors shown here come from a human donor in good health (CMV status not recorded). Some clones in this sample may be carry-over from other donors' samples.

The chain combines TRBV27 with TRBJ1-2; possibly TRBD1 for D (6 bases). The CDR3 is made up of 13 amino acids. Germline V gene sequence: CDR1 MNHEY, CDR2 SMNVEV (reference sequence). With 6 bases removed from V and 3 bases from J, the gap between germline ends came to 11 bases. CDR3 DNA: TGTGCCAGCAGAAGGGGGATGTACTATGGCTACACCTTC. Translated: CASRRGMYYGYTF.

This clonotype has at least ten counts. DNA of the CDR3: TGTGCCAGCACCACCGGGGAGGGCTACATTCAGTACTTC. It codes for CASTTGEGYIQYF. V gene TRBV7-2 combines with J gene TRBJ2-4; 7 positions agree with TRBD2. Germline CDR1 SGHTA, CDR2 FQGNSA. Losses at the gene ends were 7 bases for V and 8 bases for J; bases not matched to a gene: 8. The CDR3 consists of 13 residues.

This clonotype was observed many times. J is TRBJ2-1 and V is TRBV7-8; D perhaps matches TRBD2 (6 bases). The CDR3 runs to 14 residues. V was clipped by 3 bases and J by 5 bases, with 11 bases between them. CDR1 and CDR2 (germline): SGHVS, FQNEAQ. CDR3 sequence (DNA): TGTGCCAGCAGCTTTCAGGGAGGAGACAATGAGCAGTTCTTC. Translation gives CASSFQGGDNEQFF. The variable domain in full, completed from reference TRBV7-8 and TRBJ2-1, reads GAGVSQSPRYKVAKRGQDVALRCDPISGHVSLFWYQQALGQGPEFLTYFQNEAQLDKSGLPSDRFFAERPEGSVSTLKIQRTQQEDSAVYLCASSFQGGDNEQFFGPGTRLTVL.

This clonotype was recorded many times. The chain links TRBV7-6 to TRBJ2-1, with 8 bases identical to TRBD2. Per germline, CDR1 SGHVS and CDR2 FNYEAQ. This CDR3 is 17 amino acids long. Losses at the gene ends were 5 bases for V and 2 bases for J; bases not matched to a gene: 11. The CDR3 spells CASSHPGGAFAYNEQFF. DNA of the CDR3: TGTGCCAGCAGCCACCCCGGGGGGGCATTCGCCTACAATGAGCAGTTCTTC.

The chain combines TRBV10-2 with TRBJ2-3, with D uncertain. The germline V and J ends were trimmed by 7 bases and 3 bases, with 2 bases remaining between them. This CDR3 has 10 residues. Germline V lookup: CDR1 WSHSY, CDR2 SAAADI. CDR3 sequence: CASKTDTQYF. The CDR3 coding sequence is TGCGCCAGCAAGACAGATACGCAGTATTTT.

V and J are TRBV6-1 and TRBJ2-7; maybe TRBD2 (7 bases). The CDR3 sequence is 16 residues long. The V end was cut by 5 bases, the J end by 1 base, with 18 bases between. The V gene's germline CDR1 is MNHNS and CDR2 SASEGT. CDR3 residues: CASSPFTGGISYEQYF. The CDR3 DNA sequence: TGTGCCAGCAGTCCTTTTACGGGGGGCATATCCTACGAGCAGTACTTC.

The chain recombines TRBV7-9 with TRBJ1-1; unclear D gene. CDR1 and CDR2 from the germline V gene are SEHNR and FQNEAQ (reference sequence). V was trimmed by 4 bases and J by 4 bases, leaving 10 bases between them. CDR3 length equals 13 residues. As DNA, the CDR3 is TGTGCCAGCAGCTGGGCGATCGGCACTGAAGCTTTCTTT. Translated, it gives CASSWAIGTEAFF.

A remark on this clonotype: The junction departs from germline at one end; a sequencing error may be responsible. J is TRBJ1-1 and V is TRBV2, with TRBD1 identical over 7 bases. The germline V gene has CDR1 SNHLY and CDR2 FYNNEI. The CDR3 extends over 13 amino acids. The CDR3 is CAGSLGGYTEAFF. In DNA form, the CDR3 reads TGTGCCGGCAGTCTAGGGGGCTACACTGAAGCTTTCTTT.

To note about this clonotype: The junction shows a germline mismatch at one end, possibly a read error. This chain uses TRBV25-1 with TRBJ2-5; no firm D call. CDR3 length equals 13 residues. Germline CDR1 reads MGHDK; CDR2 reads SYGVNS. CDR3 bases: TGTGCCAGCCGTAGACACCTACAAGAGACCCTGTACTTC. Its translation is CASRRHLQETLYF.

This clonotype came up a few times. This chain links TRBV5-5 with TRBJ2-7; TRBD2 matches at 8 bases. The CDR3 contains 14 residues. J was trimmed by 2 bases and V by 0 bases; bases with no gene match: 1. The germline CDR1 and CDR2 sequences are SGHKS and YYEKEE (reference sequence). The CDR3 DNA reads as TGTGCCAGCAGCTTGGAGCGGGGGCCCTACGAGCAGTACGTC. Encoded protein: CASSLERGPYEQYV.

The chain recombines TRBV19 with TRBJ2-1, with 8 bases that match TRBD2. Trimming at V came to 6 bases and at J to 8 bases, leaving 9 bases not matched to a gene. Per the germline V gene, CDR1 is LNHDA and CDR2 is SQIVND (reference sequence). The CDR3 totals 14 residues. The chain's CDR3 is CASSPAGGWDEQFF. The CDR3 DNA follows: TGTGCCAGTAGCCCCGCGGGGGGTTGGGATGAGCAGTTCTTC. Full variable domain (rest looked up from reference TRBV19 and TRBJ2-1): DGGITQSPKYLFRKEGQNVTLSCEQNLNHDAMYWYRQDPGQGLRLIYYSQIVNDFQKGDIAEGYSVSREKKESFPLTVTSAQKNPTAFYLCASSPAGGWDEQFFGPGTRLTVL.

This clonotype has ten or more counts. V usage is TRBV6-6 and J usage is TRBJ2-1; the D gene is possibly TRBD2 (6 bases). The CDR3 covers 12 residues. CDR1 is MNHNY and CDR2 is SVGAGI in the germline V gene (reference sequence). V was trimmed by 6 bases and J by 9 bases, leaving 12 bases between them. This CDR3 reads CASSPGGGEQFF. The CDR3 DNA reads TGTGCCAGCAGCCCCGGGGGAGGTGAGCAGTTCTTC.

The chain uses TRBV6-5 and TRBJ1-4; 9 nucleotides match TRBD1. The V gene's germline CDR1 is MNHEY and CDR2 SVGAGI. J was trimmed by 1 base and V by 4 bases; bases with no gene match: 7. CDR3 length: 17 residues. CDR3 sequence reads: CASSSQGAGLTNEKLFF. The DNA for the CDR3 is TGTGCCAGCAGTTCACAGGGGGCTGGGTTAACTAATGAAAAACTGTTTTTT.